One and the same sample provided the 18 T cell receptor beta chains below, sequenced in a study of T cell responses to AZD1222 COVID-19 vaccine. The method was immunoSEQ multiplex PCR; TCRdb's version includes in-frame clones alone and lacks a portion of them. Altogether about 83,000 clones are present, approximately 88% being singletons, with the ten largest covering around 4.5%. Sequencing used peripheral blood, obtained on day 0 of MenACWY control vaccination. The receptors shown here come from an adult in good health.

The chain joins TRBV2 to TRBJ1-1, with a tentative D call TRBD1 (6 bases). Trimming removed 6 bases from V and 6 bases from J, with 20 bases in between. Per the germline V gene, CDR1 is SNHLY and CDR2 is FYNNEI. This CDR3 region has 15 residues. In nucleotides, the CDR3 is TGTGCCAGCAGCCTACAGGGTTGGGAATTCGCTGAAGCTTTCTTT. This encodes CASSLQGWEFAEAFF.

The chain couples TRBV5-4 to TRBJ2-7, with TRBD1 matching 9 bases. The germline CDR1 and CDR2 sequences are SGHNT and YYREEE (reference sequence). CDR3 length: 14 amino acids. Trimming at V came to 3 bases and at J to 5 bases, leaving 6 bases not matched to a gene. The CDR3 here is CASSYGQGRDEQYF. For the CDR3, the DNA is TGTGCCAGCAGCTACGGACAGGGGAGGGACGAGCAGTACTTC.

This clone was seen a few times. V is TRBV30 and J is TRBJ2-1; D gene uncertain. The CDR3 loop spans 15 amino acids. With 4 bases removed from V and 0 bases from J, the gap between germline ends came to 13 bases. CDR1 and CDR2 from the germline V gene are GTSNPN and SVGIG (reference sequence). The CDR3 protein is CAWKKGISSYNEQFF. CDR3 DNA: TGTGCCTGGAAGAAAGGGATAAGCTCCTACAATGAGCAGTTCTTC.

The CDR3 spells CASSPGRQSNTIYF. The CDR3 bases are TGTGCCAGCAGCCCGGGGCGACAGTCAAACACCATATATTTT. The chain employs TRBV7-9 and TRBJ1-3; weak D call: TRBD1 (5 bases). Germline V lookup: CDR1 SEHNR, CDR2 FQNEAQ (reference sequence). The CDR3 length is 14 residues. Trimming took off 5 bases at V and 6 bases at J, with 14 bases between the two ends.

This clone occurred once. V and J are TRBV28 and TRBJ2-3; D remains ambiguous. Trimming cost V 3 bases and J 0 bases, with 7 bases left between them. CDR1 MDHEN and CDR2 SYDVKM come from the germline V gene. This CDR3 comprises 14 residues. For the CDR3, the DNA is TGTGCCAGCAGTTTGGACCCTAGCACAGATACGCAGTATTTT. It specifies CASSLDPSTDTQYF.

In DNA form, the CDR3 reads TGTGCCAGCTCACCGAAAGGCGCGGGAGGGTACAATGAGCAGTTCTTC. Amino acid sequence: CASSPKGAGGYNEQFF. This rearrangement joins TRBV18 to TRBJ2-1; 9 bases match TRBD2. Germline trimming cut 3 bases from V and 4 bases from J; bases unmatched to any gene: 7. Germline V gene sequence: CDR1 KGHSH, CDR2 LQKENI. The CDR3 has 16 amino acids.

The V call is TRBV4-3, the J call TRBJ1-1; the D gene is possibly TRBD1 (5 bases). From germline, CDR1 is LGHNA and CDR2 YSLEER. The germline V and J ends were trimmed by 5 bases and 1 base, with 11 bases remaining between them. This CDR3 has 14 amino acids. CDR3 sequence (DNA): TGCGCCAGCAGCTACGGGACGGGGAACACTGAAGCTTTCTTT. It is translated as CASSYGTGNTEAFF.

The CDR3 DNA is TGCAGCGCCCGGGGGGTCAGCCAGAACACTGAAGCTTTCTTT. Translation: CSARGVSQNTEAFF. The chain carries TRBV29-1 and TRBJ1-1; a weak D match, TRBD1 (5 bases). The V gene's germline CDR1 is SQVTM and CDR2 ANQGSEA. CDR3 length: 14 amino acids. V shed 7 bases and J shed 1 base, with 16 bases lying between them.

The V and J genes are TRBV3-1 (or the pseudogene TRBV3-2) and TRBJ2-7, with D tentatively TRBD1 (5 bases). Trimming took 4 bases from V and 3 from J, leaving 10 bases between them. The CDR3 spans 13 residues. The germline gives CDR1 LGHDT, CDR2 YNNKEL (reference sequence). The CDR3 DNA sequence: TGTGCCAGCAGCCGGGGTAGGGGCTACGAGCAGTACTTC. Residues: CASSRGRGYEQYF.

The chain is built from TRBV7-8 and TRBJ1-2; D is perhaps TRBD1 (5 bases). V was shortened by 5 bases and J by 8 bases, with 21 bases between the two germline ends. The CDR3 covers 15 residues. Germline V gene sequence: CDR1 SGHVS, CDR2 FQNEAQ. The CDR3 nucleotides are TGTGCCAGCAGCCTTCTCGGACACGTCATAGGGGGCTACACCTTC. It yields the protein CASSLLGHVIGGYTF.

The chain joins TRBV2 to TRBJ2-3; no definite D call. The CDR3 length is 14 residues. CDR1 SNHLY and CDR2 FYNNEI come from the germline V gene. The CDR3 DNA reads as TGTGCTAGCCTCCAGACCCCTGGGGCAGATACGCAGTATTTT. Its protein is CASLQTPGADTQYF.

The rearrangement joins TRBV15 to TRBJ1-3; the match to TRBD1 covers 7 bases. The CDR3 has 15 amino acids. Germline V lookup: CDR1 LNHNV, CDR2 YYDKDF (reference sequence). V shed 1 base and J 7 bases; nucleotides not matched to a gene: 7. The CDR3 DNA reads as TGTGCCACCAGCAGAGGCATACAGGGGAGGAACACCATATATTTT. This translates into CATSRGIQGRNTIYF.

The chain links TRBV20-1 to TRBJ2-4; 7 bases fit TRBD2. The CDR3 loop spans 14 amino acids. CDR1 and CDR2 from the germline V gene are DFQATT and SNEGSKA (reference sequence). The J segment lost 9 bases and the V segment lost 3 bases, leaving 11 bases of the junction unmatched. CDR3 region: CSASSAAGFSIQYF. For the CDR3, the DNA is TGCAGTGCTAGTTCGGCAGCGGGGTTTAGCATTCAGTACTTC.

V usage is TRBV30 and J usage is TRBJ1-5; 9 nucleotides align to TRBD1. Per the germline V gene, CDR1 is GTSNPN and CDR2 is SVGIG (reference sequence). V lost 1 base, J lost 5 bases, and 3 bases stayed unmatched. The length of the CDR3 is 14 residues. The CDR3 DNA reads TGTGCCTGGAGTGGAAGGACAGGGGATCAGCCCCAGCATTTT. It encodes CAWSGRTGDQPQHF.

The table lists this clone with a few counts. This chain connects TRBV30 to TRBJ1-2; the D is unclear. V dropped 0 bases and J dropped 4 bases, with 6 bases sitting between them. The CDR3 contains 12 residues. CDR1 and CDR2 from the germline V gene are GTSNPN and SVGIG (reference sequence). CDR3 in amino acids: CAWSVNPYGYTF. The CDR3 coding sequence is TGTGCCTGGAGTGTAAATCCCTATGGCTACACCTTC.

This clone appeared a single time. This chain connects TRBV25-1 to TRBJ1-3; D ambiguous. Germline V gives CDR1 MGHDK, CDR2 SYGVNS. The CDR3 is made up of 16 amino acids. V shed 4 bases and J shed 1 base, with 14 bases lying between them. The CDR3 region has the DNA TGTGCCAGCAGTGCCCCCGCAGCGATGTCTGGAAACACCATATATTTT. Amino acid sequence: CASSAPAAMSGNTIYF.

This clone came up a few times. The chain uses TRBV12-3 or TRBV12-4 and TRBJ1-4; TRBD1 matches 10 bases. The CDR3 runs 13 residues. V lost 5 bases to trimming and J lost 8 bases; unmatched junction nucleotides: 2. CDR3 nucleotide sequence: TGTGCCAGCAGTGGACAGGGGGACGAAAAACTGTTTTTT. It encodes CASSGQGDEKLFF.

This clone was seen a few times. Written as DNA, the CDR3 is TGTGCCAGCAGACCTCAGGGGCGCCGGAGGAACACTGAAGCTTTCTTT. Protein product: CASRPQGRRRNTEAFF. V and J are TRBV27 and TRBJ1-1, with D maybe TRBD1 (6 bases). CDR3 length equals 16 residues. V was cut by 6 bases and J by 1 base, with 18 bases left in between. CDR1 and CDR2 from the germline V gene are MNHEY and SMNVEV (reference sequence).